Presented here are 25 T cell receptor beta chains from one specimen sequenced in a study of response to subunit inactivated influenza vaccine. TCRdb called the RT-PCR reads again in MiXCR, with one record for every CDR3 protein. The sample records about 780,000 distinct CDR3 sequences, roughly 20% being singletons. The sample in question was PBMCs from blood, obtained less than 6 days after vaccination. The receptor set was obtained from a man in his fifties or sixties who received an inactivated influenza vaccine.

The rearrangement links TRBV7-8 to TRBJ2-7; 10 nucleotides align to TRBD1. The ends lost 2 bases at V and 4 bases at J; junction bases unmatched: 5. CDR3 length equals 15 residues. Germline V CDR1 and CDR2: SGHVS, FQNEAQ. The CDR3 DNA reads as TGTGCCAGCAGCTTAAGGCGGGGACAGGGGTACGAGCAGTACTTC. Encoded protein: CASSLRRGQGYEQYF.

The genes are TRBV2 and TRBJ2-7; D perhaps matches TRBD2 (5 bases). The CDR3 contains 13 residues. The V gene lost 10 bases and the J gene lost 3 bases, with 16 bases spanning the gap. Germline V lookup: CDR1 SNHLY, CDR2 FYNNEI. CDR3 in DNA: TGTGCCACCGACGGGGTTCAGGACTACGAGCAGTACTTC. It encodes CATDGVQDYEQYF.

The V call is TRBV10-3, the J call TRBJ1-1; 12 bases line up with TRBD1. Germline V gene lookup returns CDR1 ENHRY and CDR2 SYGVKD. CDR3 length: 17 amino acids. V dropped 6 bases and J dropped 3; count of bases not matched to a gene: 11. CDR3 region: CAIRWGQGAKGDTEAFF. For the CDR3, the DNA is TGTGCCATCAGATGGGGACAGGGGGCGAAGGGAGACACTGAAGCTTTCTTT.

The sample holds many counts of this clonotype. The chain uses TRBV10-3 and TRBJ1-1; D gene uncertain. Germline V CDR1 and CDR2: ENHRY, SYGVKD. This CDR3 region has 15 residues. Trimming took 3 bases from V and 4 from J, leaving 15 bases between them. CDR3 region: CAISDFWGGGTEAFF. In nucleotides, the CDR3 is TGTGCCATCAGTGATTTTTGGGGTGGCGGCACTGAAGCTTTCTTT.

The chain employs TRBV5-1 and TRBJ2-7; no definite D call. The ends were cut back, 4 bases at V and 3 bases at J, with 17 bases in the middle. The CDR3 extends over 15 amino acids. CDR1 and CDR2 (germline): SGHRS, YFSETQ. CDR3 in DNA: TGCGCCAGCAGCCCCGCAGTTGGAATACACTACGAGCAGTACTTC. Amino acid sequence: CASSPAVGIHYEQYF.

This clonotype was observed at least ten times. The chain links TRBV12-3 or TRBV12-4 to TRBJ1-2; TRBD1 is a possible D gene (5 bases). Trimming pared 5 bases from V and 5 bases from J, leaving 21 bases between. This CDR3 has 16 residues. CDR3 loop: CASSPRDPTLRYGYTF. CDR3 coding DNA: TGTGCCAGCAGTCCCCGGGACCCAACCTTGAGGTATGGCTACACCTTC.

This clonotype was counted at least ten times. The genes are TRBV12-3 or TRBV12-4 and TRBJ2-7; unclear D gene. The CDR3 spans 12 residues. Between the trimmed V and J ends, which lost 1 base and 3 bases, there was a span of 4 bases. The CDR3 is CASSLGFYEQYF. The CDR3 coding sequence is TGTGCCAGCAGTTTAGGGTTCTACGAGCAGTACTTC.

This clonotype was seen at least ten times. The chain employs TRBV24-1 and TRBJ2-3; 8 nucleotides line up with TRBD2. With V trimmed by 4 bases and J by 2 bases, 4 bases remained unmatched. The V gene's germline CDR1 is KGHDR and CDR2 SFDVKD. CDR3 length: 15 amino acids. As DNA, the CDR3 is TGTGCCACCAGTGAACGCGGGGGGACCACAGATACGCAGTATTTT. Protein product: CATSERGGTTDTQYF.

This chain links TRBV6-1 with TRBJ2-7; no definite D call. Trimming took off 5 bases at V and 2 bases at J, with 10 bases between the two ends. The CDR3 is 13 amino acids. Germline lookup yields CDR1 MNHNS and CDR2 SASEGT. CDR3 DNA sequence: TGTGCCAGCAGTAGGACGGTGACCTACGAGCAGTACTTC. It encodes CASSRTVTYEQYF.

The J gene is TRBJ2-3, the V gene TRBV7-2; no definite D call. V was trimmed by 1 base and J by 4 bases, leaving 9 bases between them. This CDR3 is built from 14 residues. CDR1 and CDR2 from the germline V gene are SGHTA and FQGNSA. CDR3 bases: TGTGCCAGCAGCTTAGTCCCGTTCCCAGATACGCAGTATTTT. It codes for CASSLVPFPDTQYF.

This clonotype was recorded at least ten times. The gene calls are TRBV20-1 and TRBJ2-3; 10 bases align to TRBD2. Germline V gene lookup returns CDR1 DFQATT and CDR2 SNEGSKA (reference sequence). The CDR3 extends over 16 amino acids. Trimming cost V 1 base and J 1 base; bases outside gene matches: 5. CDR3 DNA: TGCAGTGCTAGAGGAGGACTAGCGGAGGGCACAGATACGCAGTATTTT. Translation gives CSARGGLAEGTDTQYF.

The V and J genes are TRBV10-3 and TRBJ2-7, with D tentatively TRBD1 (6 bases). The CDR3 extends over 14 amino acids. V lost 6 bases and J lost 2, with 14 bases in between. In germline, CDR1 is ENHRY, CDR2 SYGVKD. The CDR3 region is CAIRIRQDTYEQYF. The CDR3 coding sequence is TGTGCCATCAGGATACGACAGGACACCTACGAGCAGTACTTC.

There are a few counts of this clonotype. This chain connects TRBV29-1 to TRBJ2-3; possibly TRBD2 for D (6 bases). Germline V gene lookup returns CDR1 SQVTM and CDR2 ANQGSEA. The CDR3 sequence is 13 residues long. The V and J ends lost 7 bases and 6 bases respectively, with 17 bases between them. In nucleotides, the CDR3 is TGCAGCGCCCAACCGGGAGTCAGGGATACGCAGTATTTT. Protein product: CSAQPGVRDTQYF.

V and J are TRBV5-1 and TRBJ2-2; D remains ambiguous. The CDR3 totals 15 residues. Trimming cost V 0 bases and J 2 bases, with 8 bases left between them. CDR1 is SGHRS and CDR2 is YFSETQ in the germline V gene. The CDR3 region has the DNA TGCGCCAGCAGCTTGGCCGTAGGCAACACCGGGGAGCTGTTTTTT. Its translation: CASSLAVGNTGELFF.

The CDR3 here is CASSQDASYNEQFF. CDR3 coding DNA: TGTGCCAGCAGCCAAGATGCTAGCTACAATGAGCAGTTCTTC. This chain links TRBV3-1 with TRBJ2-1; D uncertain. Germline CDR1 reads LGHDT; CDR2 reads YNNKEL (reference sequence). Between the trimmed V and J ends, which lost 0 bases and 3 bases, there was a span of 6 bases. The CDR3 runs 14 residues.

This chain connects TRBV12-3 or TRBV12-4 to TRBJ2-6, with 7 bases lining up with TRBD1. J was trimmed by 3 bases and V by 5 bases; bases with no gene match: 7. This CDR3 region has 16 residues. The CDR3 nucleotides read TGTGCCAGCAGTAAGGGACAGAACTTTGGGGCCAACGTCCTGACTTTC. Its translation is CASSKGQNFGANVLTF.

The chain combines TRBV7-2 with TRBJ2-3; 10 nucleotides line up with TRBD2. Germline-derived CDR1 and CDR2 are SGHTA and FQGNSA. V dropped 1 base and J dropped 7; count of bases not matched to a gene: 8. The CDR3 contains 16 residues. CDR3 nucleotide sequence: TGTGCCAGCAGCTTAGAGAGGGCTAGCGGGGGATATACGCAGTATTTT. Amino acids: CASSLERASGGYTQYF.

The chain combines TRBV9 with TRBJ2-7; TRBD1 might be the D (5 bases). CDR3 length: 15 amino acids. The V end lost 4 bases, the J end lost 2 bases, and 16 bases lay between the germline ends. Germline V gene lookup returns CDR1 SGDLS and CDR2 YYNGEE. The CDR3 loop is CASSPHFGAAYEQYF. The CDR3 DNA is TGTGCCAGCAGCCCCCACTTTGGGGCAGCCTACGAGCAGTACTTC.

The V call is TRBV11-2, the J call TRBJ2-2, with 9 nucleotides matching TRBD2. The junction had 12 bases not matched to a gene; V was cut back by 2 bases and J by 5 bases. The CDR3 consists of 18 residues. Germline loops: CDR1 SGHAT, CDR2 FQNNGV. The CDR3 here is CASSLFLAGVAGTGELFF. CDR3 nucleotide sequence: TGTGCCAGCAGCTTATTCTTAGCGGGAGTGGCAGGAACCGGGGAGCTGTTTTTT.

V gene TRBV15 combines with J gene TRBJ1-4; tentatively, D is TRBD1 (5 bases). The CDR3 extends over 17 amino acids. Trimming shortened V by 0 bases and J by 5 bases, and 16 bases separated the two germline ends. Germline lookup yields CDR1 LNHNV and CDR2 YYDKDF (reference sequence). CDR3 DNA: TGTGCCACCAGCAGAGAGGGGCCTATTCGGGGGAATGAAAAACTGTTTTTT. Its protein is CATSREGPIRGNEKLFF.

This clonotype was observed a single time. The chain's CDR3 is CASSTPGQGRRETQYF. DNA for the CDR3: TGTGCCAGCAGTACGCCGGGACAGGGTAGGCGGGAGACCCAGTACTTC. The chain carries TRBV28 and TRBJ2-5; 9 bases are shared with TRBD1. Germline V gene data show CDR1 as MDHEN and CDR2 as SYDVKM. V shed 5 bases and J 5 bases; nucleotides not matched to a gene: 12. The CDR3 is 16 amino acids. Using reference TRBV28 and TRBJ2-5 for the parts outside the CDR3, the full variable domain is DVKVTQSSRYLVKRTGEKVFLECVQDMDHENMFWYRQDPGLGLRLIYFSYDVKMKEKGDIPEGYSVSREKKERFSLILESASTNQTSMYLCASSTPGQGRRETQYFGPGTRLLVL.

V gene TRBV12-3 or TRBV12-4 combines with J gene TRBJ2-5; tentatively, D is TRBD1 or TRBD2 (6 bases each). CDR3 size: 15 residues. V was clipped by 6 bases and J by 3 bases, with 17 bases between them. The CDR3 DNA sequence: TGTGCCAGCAGGTCAGGGGAGGCCCTAAAAGAGACCCAGTACTTC. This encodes CASRSGEALKETQYF.

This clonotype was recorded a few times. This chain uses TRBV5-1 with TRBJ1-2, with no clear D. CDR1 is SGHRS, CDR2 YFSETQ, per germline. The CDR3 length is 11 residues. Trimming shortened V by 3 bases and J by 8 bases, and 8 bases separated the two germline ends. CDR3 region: CASSSGMGYTF. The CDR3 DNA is TGCGCCAGCAGCTCGGGTATGGGCTACACCTTC.

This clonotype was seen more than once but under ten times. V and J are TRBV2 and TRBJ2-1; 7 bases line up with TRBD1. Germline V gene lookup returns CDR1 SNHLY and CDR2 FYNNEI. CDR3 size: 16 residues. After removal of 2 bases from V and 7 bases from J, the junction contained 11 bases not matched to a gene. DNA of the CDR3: TGTGCCAGCAGTGAACTCATCACAGGGGAGAGAAATGAGCAGTTCTTC. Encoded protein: CASSELITGERNEQFF.

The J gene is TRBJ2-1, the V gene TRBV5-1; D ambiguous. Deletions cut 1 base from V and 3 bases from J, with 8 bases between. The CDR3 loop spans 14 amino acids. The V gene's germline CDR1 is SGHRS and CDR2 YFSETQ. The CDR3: CASSLNSFYNEQFF. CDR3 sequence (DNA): TGCGCCAGCAGCTTGAACAGTTTCTACAATGAGCAGTTCTTC.